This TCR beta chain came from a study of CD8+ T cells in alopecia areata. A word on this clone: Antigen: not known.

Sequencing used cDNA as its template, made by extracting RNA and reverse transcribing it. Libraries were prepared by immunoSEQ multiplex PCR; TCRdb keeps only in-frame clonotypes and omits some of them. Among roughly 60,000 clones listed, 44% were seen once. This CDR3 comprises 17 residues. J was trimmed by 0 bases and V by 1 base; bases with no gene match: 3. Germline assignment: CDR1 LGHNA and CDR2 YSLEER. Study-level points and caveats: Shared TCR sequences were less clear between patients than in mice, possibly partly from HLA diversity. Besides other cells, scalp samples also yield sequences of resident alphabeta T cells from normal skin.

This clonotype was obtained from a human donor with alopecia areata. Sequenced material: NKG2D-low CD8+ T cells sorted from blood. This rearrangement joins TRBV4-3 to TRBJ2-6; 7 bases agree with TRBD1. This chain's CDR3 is CASSQVGTASGANVLTF. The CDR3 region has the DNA TGCGCCAGCAGCCAAGTCGGGACAGCCTCTGGGGCCAACGTCCTGACTTTC.